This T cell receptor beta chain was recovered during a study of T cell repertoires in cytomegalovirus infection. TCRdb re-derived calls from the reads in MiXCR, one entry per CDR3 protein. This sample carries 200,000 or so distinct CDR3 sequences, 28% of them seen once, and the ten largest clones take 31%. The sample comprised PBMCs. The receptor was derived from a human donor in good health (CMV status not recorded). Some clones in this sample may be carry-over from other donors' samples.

For the CDR3, the DNA is TGTGCCAGCAGCCCTACAGGGGACCCCTATCAGCCCCAGCATTTT. Amino acid sequence: CASSPTGDPYQPQHF. The chain joins TRBV9 to TRBJ1-5, with 7 bases fitting TRBD1. The CDR3 contains 15 residues. CDR1 is SGDLS, CDR2 YYNGEE, per germline. With 4 bases clipped from V and 5 bases from J, the junction kept 9 bases outside the gene matches.